This T cell receptor (beta chain) originates from a study of blood T cell repertoires in COVID-19. Study information: PBMCs, B-cell-depleted T cells, or T cells provided the cDNA or gDNA that made up the material.

Per the study methods: Amplification of reference gene primers was used by the study to estimate nucleated cell counts. The method was immunoSEQ multiplex PCR; TCRdb's version includes in-frame clones alone and lacks a portion of them. V, J and clone size derive from that table, while D and trimming were established from the DNA sequence. The data show 240,000 or so clones, roughly four fifths seen once. The germline V and J ends were trimmed by 2 bases and 6 bases, with 8 bases remaining between them. CDR3 length: 12 amino acids. Sequencing was done on a sample of peripheral blood. This clonotype originated in a woman between 55 and 75 years old with active or convalescent COVID-19. This rearrangement joins TRBV23-1 to TRBJ2-7; weak D call: TRBD1 (6 bases). TRBV23-1 is given ORF status, its function remaining uncertain. The CDR3 sequence is CASSQQGSEQYF. For the CDR3, the DNA is TGCGCCAGCAGTCAACAGGGGAGCGAGCAGTACTTC.